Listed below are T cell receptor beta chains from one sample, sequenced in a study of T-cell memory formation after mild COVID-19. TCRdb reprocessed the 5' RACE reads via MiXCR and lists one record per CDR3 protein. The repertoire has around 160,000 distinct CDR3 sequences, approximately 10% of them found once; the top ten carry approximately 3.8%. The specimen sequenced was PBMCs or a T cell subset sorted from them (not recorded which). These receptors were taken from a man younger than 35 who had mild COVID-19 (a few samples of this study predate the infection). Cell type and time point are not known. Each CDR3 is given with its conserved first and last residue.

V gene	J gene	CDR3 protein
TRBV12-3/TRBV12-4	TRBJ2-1	CASSFSGGLNEQFF
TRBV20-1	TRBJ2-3	CSAGPSWGTQYF
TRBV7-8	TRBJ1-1	CASSFSRQVLARTEAFF
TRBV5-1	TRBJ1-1	CASSAGFWITEAFF
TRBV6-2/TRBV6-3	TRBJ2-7	CASSRTMTEQYF
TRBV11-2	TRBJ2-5	CASSNPAETQYF
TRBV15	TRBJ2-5	CATSGGTAHQETQYF
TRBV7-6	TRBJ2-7	CASSSHRDRSYEQYF
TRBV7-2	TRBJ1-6	CASSLRARAPLHF
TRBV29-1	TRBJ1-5	CSVEEPNQPQHF
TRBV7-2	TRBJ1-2	CASSLRTGADNYGYTF
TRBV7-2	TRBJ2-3	CASSLLLITQYF
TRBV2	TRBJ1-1	CAVSGYMNTEAFF
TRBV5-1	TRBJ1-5	CASSLDQGSEPQHF
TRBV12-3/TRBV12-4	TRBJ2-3	CASTSGKRADTQYF
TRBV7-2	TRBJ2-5	CASSFLTETQYF
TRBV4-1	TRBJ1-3	CASSQAVRGQRSGNTIYF
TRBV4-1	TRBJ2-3	CASSQDTDTQYF
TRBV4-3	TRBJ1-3	CASSQDGDIGGNTIYF
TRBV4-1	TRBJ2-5	CASSQPGRRSQETQYF
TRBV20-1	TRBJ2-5	CSALAGGRQTQYF
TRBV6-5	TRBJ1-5	CASGRQIGGQPQHF
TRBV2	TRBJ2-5	CAREGSEETQYF